The clone carrying this TCR beta chain was found once. Its antigen is not identified. This table comes from immunoSEQ multiplex PCR, and its TCRdb copy is limited to in-frame clones, with some not included. Counted here are more than 200,000 clones, roughly 74% occurring once; the ten biggest clones make up 15%. Germline V lookup: CDR1 MNHEY, CDR2 SMNVEV (reference sequence). There are 18 residues in the CDR3. V lost 4 bases, J lost 8 bases, and 21 bases stayed unmatched. This sample is part of a study of cytotoxic CD8 clonotypes in ibrutinib-treated CLL. Study-wide findings and caveats: A rise in clonality was seen at ibrutinib response, and a fall back toward baseline was seen at progression.

The sample was PBMCs, taken after 24 months of ibrutinib treatment. The chain uses TRBV27 and TRBJ2-5; 8 nucleotides line up with TRBD1. This TCR was sampled from a human donor with chronic lymphocytic leukemia. For the CDR3, the DNA is TGTGCCAGCAGTTCCGAAAACGACCATGGACAGGGCCTACTAACCCAGTACTTC. It is translated as CASSSENDHGQGLLTQYF.